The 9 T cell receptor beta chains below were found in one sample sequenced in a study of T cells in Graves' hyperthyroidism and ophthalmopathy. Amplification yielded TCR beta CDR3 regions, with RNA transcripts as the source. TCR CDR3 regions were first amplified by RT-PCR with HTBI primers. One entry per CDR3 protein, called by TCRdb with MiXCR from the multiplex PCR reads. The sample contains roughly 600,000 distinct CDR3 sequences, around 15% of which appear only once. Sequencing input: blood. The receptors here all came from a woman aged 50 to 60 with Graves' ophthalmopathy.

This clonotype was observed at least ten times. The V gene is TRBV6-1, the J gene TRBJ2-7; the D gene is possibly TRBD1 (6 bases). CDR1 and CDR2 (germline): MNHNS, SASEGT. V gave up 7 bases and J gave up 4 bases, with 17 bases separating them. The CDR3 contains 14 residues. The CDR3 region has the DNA TGTGCCAGCAAAAAACAGGGTGGGGTATACGAGCAGTACTTC. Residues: CASKKQGGVYEQYF.

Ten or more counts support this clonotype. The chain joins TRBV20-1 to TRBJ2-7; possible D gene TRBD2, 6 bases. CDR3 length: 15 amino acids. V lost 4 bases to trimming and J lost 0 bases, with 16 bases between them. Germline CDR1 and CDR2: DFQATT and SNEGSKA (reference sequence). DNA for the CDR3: TGCAGTGCTATCCCGCATGAGGGAGGCTCCTACGAGCAGTACTTC. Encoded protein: CSAIPHEGGSYEQYF.

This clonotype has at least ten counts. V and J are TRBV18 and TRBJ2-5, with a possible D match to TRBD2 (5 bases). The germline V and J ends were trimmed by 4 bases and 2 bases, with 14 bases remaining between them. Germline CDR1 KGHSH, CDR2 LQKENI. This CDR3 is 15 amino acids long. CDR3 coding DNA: TGTGCCAGCTCACTGGTGGCTAGCAGACAAGAGACCCAGTACTTC. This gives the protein CASSLVASRQETQYF. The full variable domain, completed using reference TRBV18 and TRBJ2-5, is NAGVMQNPRHLVRRRGQEARLRCSPMKGHSHVYWYRQLPEEGLKFMVYLQKENIIDESGMPKERFSAEFPKEGPSILRIQQVVRGDSAAYFCASSLVASRQETQYFGPGTRLLVL.

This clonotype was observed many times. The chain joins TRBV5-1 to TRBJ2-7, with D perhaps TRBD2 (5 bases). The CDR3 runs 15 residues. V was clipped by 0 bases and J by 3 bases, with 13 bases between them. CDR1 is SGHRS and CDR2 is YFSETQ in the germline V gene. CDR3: CASSLARDSIYEQYF. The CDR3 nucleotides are TGCGCCAGCAGCTTGGCTCGGGATTCCATCTACGAGCAGTACTTC.

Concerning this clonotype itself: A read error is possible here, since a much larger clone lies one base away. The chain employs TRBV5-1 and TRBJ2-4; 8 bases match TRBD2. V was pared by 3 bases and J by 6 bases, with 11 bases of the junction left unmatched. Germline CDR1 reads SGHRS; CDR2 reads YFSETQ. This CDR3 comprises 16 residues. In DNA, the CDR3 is TGCGCCAGCAGCTCCGGACTAGCCTCGACCAGAAACATTCAGTACTTC. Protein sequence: CASSSGLASTRNIQYF.

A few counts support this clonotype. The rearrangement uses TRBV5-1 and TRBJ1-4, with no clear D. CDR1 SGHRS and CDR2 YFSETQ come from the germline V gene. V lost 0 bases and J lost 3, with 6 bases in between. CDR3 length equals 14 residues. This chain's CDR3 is CASSLDRSNEKLFF. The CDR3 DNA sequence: TGCGCCAGCAGCTTGGACCGGTCTAATGAAAAACTGTTTTTT.

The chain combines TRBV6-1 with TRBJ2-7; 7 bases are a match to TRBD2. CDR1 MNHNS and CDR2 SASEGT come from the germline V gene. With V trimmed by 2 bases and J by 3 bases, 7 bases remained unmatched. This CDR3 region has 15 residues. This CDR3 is CASSERGGLLYEQYF. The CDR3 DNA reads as TGTGCCAGCAGTGAAAGGGGAGGGCTCCTCTACGAGCAGTACTTC.

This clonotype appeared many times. CDR3 residues: CASSLGGLTEQFF. The CDR3 nucleotides read TGTGCCAGCAGCTTAGGGGGGCTTACTGAGCAGTTCTTC. This chain links TRBV5-6 with TRBJ2-1; D is tentatively TRBD1 or TRBD2 (6 bases each). V was trimmed by 2 bases and J by 9 bases, leaving 12 bases between them. Per germline, CDR1 SGHDT and CDR2 YYEEEE. This CDR3 is built from 13 residues.

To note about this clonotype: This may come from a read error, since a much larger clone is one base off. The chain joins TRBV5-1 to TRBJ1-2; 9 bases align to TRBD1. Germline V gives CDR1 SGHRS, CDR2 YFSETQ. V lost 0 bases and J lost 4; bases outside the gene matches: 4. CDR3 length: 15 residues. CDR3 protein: CASSLVPTGGYGYTF. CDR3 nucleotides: TGCGCCAGCAGCTTGGTCCCGACAGGGGGCTATGGCTACACCTTC.